This T cell receptor beta chain was identified in a study of OX40 agonist ivuxolimab in advanced cancers. Study-wide context: Three patients had partial responses: one hepatocellular carcinoma, two cutaneous melanoma.

CDR3 length: 14 residues. V dropped 2 bases and J dropped 4 bases, with 12 bases sitting between them. Germline lookup yields CDR1 SGHRS and CDR2 YFSETQ. Measured with immunoSEQ multiplex PCR; TCRdb has only the in-frame clones, and not every one. The table lists over 70,000 clones, 89% of them singletons. Sequenced here: CD4+ or CD8+ T cells sorted from blood, sampled in a trial of the OX40 agonist ivuxolimab. This receptor was identified in an adult with an advanced solid tumor such as melanoma, head and neck, liver or kidney cancer. V gene TRBV5-1 combines with J gene TRBJ1-1; D perhaps matches TRBD1 (6 bases). In nucleotides, the CDR3 is TGCGCCAGCAGCTTACAGGGTGGAGGCACTGAAGCTTTCTTT. As protein: CASSLQGGGTEAFF.